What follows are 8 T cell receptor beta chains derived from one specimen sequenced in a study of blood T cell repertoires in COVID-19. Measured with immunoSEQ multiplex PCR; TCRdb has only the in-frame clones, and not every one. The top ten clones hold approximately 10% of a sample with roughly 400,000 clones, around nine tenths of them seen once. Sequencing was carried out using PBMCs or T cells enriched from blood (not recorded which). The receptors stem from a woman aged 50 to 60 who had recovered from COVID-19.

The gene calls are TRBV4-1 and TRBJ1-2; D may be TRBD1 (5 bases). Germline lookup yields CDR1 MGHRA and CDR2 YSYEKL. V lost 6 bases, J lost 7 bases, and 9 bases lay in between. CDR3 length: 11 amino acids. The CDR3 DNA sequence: TGCGCCAGCAGGGGGGGAGGTGGCTACACCTTC. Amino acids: CASRGGGGYTF.

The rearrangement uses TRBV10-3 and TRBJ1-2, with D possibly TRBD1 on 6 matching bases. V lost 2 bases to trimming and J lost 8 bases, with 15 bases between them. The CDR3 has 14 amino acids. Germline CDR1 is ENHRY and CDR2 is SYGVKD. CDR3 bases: TGTGCCATCAGTGAGGCCCACAGGGTCGGAGGCTACACCTTC. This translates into CAISEAHRVGGYTF.

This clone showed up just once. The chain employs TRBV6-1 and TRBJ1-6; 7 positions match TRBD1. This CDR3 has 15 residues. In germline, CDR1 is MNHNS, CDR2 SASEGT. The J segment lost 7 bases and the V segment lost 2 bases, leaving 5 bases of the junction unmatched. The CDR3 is CASSESQGPNSPLHF. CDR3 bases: TGTGCCAGCAGTGAATCACAGGGGCCCAATTCACCCCTCCACTTT.

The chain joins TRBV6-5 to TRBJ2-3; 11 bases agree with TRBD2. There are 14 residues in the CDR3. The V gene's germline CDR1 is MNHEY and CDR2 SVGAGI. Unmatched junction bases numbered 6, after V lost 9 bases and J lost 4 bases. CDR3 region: CASISGGAPDTQYF. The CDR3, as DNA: TGTGCCAGTATTAGCGGGGGGGCCCCAGATACGCAGTATTTT.

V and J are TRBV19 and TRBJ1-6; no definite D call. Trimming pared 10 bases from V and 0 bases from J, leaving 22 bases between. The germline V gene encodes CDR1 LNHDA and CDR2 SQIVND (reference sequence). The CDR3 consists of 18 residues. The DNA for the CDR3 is TGTGCCATCGCGGAGGACGCGAGGAAAAACTCCTATAATTCACCCCTCCACTTT. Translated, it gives CAIAEDARKNSYNSPLHF. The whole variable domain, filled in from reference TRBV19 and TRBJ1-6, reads DGGITQSPKYLFRKEGQNVTLSCEQNLNHDAMYWYRQDPGQGLRLIYYSQIVNDFQKGDIAEGYSVSREKKESFPLTVTSAQKNPTAFYLCAIAEDARKNSYNSPLHFGNGTRLTVT.

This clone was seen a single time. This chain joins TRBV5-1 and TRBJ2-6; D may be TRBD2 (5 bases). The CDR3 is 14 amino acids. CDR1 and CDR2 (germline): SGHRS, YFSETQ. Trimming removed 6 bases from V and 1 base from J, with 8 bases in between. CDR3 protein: CASTEGSGANVLTF. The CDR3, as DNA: TGCGCCAGCACCGAGGGTTCTGGGGCCAACGTCCTGACTTTC.

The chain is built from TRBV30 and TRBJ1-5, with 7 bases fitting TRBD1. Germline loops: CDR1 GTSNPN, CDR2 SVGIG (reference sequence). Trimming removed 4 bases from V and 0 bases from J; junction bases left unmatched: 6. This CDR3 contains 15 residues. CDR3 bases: TGTGCCTGGAACCGGGGGACAGATAGCAATCAGCCCCAGCATTTT. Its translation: CAWNRGTDSNQPQHF.

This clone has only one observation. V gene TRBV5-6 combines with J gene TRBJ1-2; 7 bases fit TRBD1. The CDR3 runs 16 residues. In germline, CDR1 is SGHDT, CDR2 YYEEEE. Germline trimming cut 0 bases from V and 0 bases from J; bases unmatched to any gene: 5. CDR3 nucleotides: TGTGCCAGCAGCTTGGCGGCCGGGACAGCTAACTATGGCTACACCTTC. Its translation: CASSLAAGTANYGYTF. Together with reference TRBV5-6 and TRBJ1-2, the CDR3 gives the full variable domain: DAGVTQSPTHLIKTRGQQVTLRCSPKSGHDTVSWYQQALGQGPQFIFQYYEEEERQRGNFPDRFSGHQFPNYSSELNVNALLLGDSALYLCASSLAAGTANYGYTFGSGTRLTVV.